This TCR beta chain stems from a study of CD8 T cell repertoires and HIV-1 epitope variants. Looking at the study overall: Each of Twenty-five Gag and Nef epitope peptides stimulated a separate culture. Separate from the cultures, 1M uncultured T cells served as baseline.

Sequencing was performed with immunoSEQ multiplex PCR; in TCRdb, only in-frame clones are kept and a portion is missing. Among approximately 90,000 clones listed, roughly four fifths were seen once. The germline V gene has CDR1 SGHTA and CDR2 FQGNSA. V lost 3 bases to trimming and J lost 4 bases; unmatched junction nucleotides: 9. The CDR3 length is 16 residues. The origin of this receptor is a male donor with HIV. V gene TRBV7-2 combines with J gene TRBJ2-5, with 9 bases aligning to TRBD2. The specimen sequenced was uncultured baseline CD8+ T cells from peripheral blood mononuclear cells (PBMCs). The CDR3 loop is CASSFRPAGGLETQYF. The CDR3 DNA reads as TGTGCCAGCAGCTTTCGACCAGCGGGGGGTTTAGAGACCCAGTACTTC.